This entry lists 15 T cell receptor beta chains sequenced from one sample in a study of T cells in Graves' hyperthyroidism and ophthalmopathy. TCR beta CDR3 sequences were amplified from RNA transcripts. Primed by the HTBI set, a first-round RT-PCR was run on the TCR CDR3. TCRdb re-derived calls from the multiplex PCR reads in MiXCR, one entry per CDR3 protein. The table records about 200,000 distinct CDR3 sequences, about a sixth of them present only once. The sample taken for sequencing was blood. The source is a woman between 50 and 59 years old with Graves' hyperthyroidism.

Ten or more counts support this clonotype. The V and J genes are TRBV7-2 and TRBJ2-7, with 7 bases lining up with TRBD2. The J segment lost 6 bases and the V segment lost 2 bases, leaving 7 bases of the junction unmatched. CDR1 and CDR2 from the germline V gene are SGHTA and FQGNSA. The CDR3 extends over 14 amino acids. The CDR3, as DNA: TGTGCCAGCAGCTTATTTGCGGGAGTTGGCGAGCAGTACTTC. It codes for CASSLFAGVGEQYF.

This clonotype was seen ten or more times. The genes are TRBV4-2 and TRBJ2-3, with TRBD2 identical over 15 bases. Germline values: CDR1 LGHNA, CDR2 YNFKEQ. The CDR3 totals 17 residues. V gave up 2 bases and J gave up 3 bases; unmatched junction bases: 3. CDR3 nucleotide sequence: TGTGCCAGCAGCCAACAAGGGACTAGCGGGAGGACAGATACGCAGTATTTT. Translation: CASSQQGTSGRTDTQYF.

There are many counts of this clonotype. The chain carries TRBV2 and TRBJ2-7, with D maybe TRBD1 (6 bases). Trimming removed 0 bases at V and 3 bases at J, with 15 bases between. The CDR3 is 16 residues long. Germline V gene data show CDR1 as SNHLY and CDR2 as FYNNEI. DNA of the CDR3: TGTGCCAGCAGTGAAGCGCCACGGGGCAGGGGCTACGAGCAGTACTTC. Amino acid sequence: CASSEAPRGRGYEQYF.

This clonotype was seen ten or more times. V and J are TRBV28 and TRBJ2-4; D is possibly TRBD2 (6 bases). This CDR3 contains 16 residues. Between the trimmed V and J ends, which lost 5 bases and 0 bases, there was a span of 14 bases. CDR1 and CDR2 from the germline V gene are MDHEN and SYDVKM. The CDR3 sequence: CASSRERLLAKNIQYF. DNA of the CDR3: TGTGCCAGCAGTCGGGAGCGGCTGCTAGCCAAAAACATTCAGTACTTC.

Only a few counts were recorded for this clonotype. This chain uses TRBV7-3 with TRBJ2-6; D unresolved. Trimming shortened V by 5 bases and J by 2 bases, and 10 bases separated the two germline ends. This CDR3 is built from 15 residues. Germline loops: CDR1 SGHTA, CDR2 FQGTGA. In DNA, the CDR3 is TGTGCCAGCAGCCAAGCTCCTACTGGGGCCAACGTCCTGACTTTC. This encodes CASSQAPTGANVLTF.

The gene calls are TRBV27 and TRBJ1-2; D possibly corresponds to TRBD1 (5 bases). V lost 8 bases, J lost 2 bases, and 12 bases lay in between. The CDR3 is 13 residues long. Germline CDR1 reads MNHEY; CDR2 reads SMNVEV (reference sequence). The CDR3 region has the DNA TGTGCCAGCGGGGGTCAGAGCAACTATGGCTACACCTTC. Encoded protein: CASGGQSNYGYTF.

This clonotype was picked up many times. This chain links TRBV13 with TRBJ1-1; tentatively, D is TRBD1 (5 bases). Trimming removed 0 bases at V and 7 bases at J, with 12 bases between. The CDR3 runs 14 residues. Germline lookup yields CDR1 PRHDT and CDR2 FYEKMQ (reference sequence). This CDR3 is CASSLGRRVVEAFF. CDR3 coding DNA: TGTGCCAGCAGCTTAGGCCGCAGGGTCGTTGAAGCTTTCTTT.

This clonotype was seen a few times. The V call is TRBV7-3, the J call TRBJ2-2; perhaps TRBD2 as D (6 bases). Germline CDR1 SGHTA, CDR2 FQGTGA. V was pared by 2 bases and J by 2 bases, with 12 bases between. The CDR3 covers 16 residues. DNA of the CDR3: TGTGCCAGCAGCTTATTCGGGAGTTTTAACACCGGGGAGCTGTTTTTT. It yields the protein CASSLFGSFNTGELFF. Looking up the rest from reference TRBV7-3 and TRBJ2-2 gives the full variable domain: GAGVSQTPSNKVTEKGKYVELRCDPISGHTALYWYRQSLGQGPEFLIYFQGTGAADDSGLPNDRFFAVRPEGSVSTLKIQRTERGDSAVYLCASSLFGSFNTGELFFGEGSRLTVL.

The sample holds many counts of this clonotype. CDR3 nucleotides: TGTGCCAGCACCGAACGGGGGAACACTGAAGCTTTCTTT. Protein: CASTERGNTEAFF. J is TRBJ1-1 and V is TRBV28, with D unresolved. The CDR3 loop spans 13 amino acids. CDR1 MDHEN and CDR2 SYDVKM come from the germline V gene. V lost 7 bases and J 1 base, leaving 10 bases between the germline ends.

This clonotype has a count of ten or more. The rearrangement uses TRBV12-3 or TRBV12-4 and TRBJ1-5; TRBD1 might be the D (5 bases). Trimming cost V 3 bases and J 4 bases, with 10 bases left between them. There are 14 residues in the CDR3. Here the CDR3 DNA reads TGTGCCAGCAGTTTCGGGACGCCGAATCAGCCCCAGCATTTT. Translation: CASSFGTPNQPQHF.

This clonotype has a count of ten or more. The chain uses TRBV20-1 and TRBJ2-1; 10 bases agree with TRBD2. Trimming at V came to 5 bases and at J to 4 bases, leaving 5 bases not matched to a gene. From germline, CDR1 is DFQATT and CDR2 SNEGSKA (reference sequence). The CDR3 spans 14 residues. This CDR3 is CSAVRTSGYNEQFF. The DNA for the CDR3 is TGCAGTGCTGTCAGGACTAGCGGATACAATGAGCAGTTCTTC.

This clonotype was recorded a few times. This chain connects TRBV15 to TRBJ2-6, with a weak D call TRBD1 (6 bases). In germline, CDR1 is LNHNV, CDR2 YYDKDF (reference sequence). V was trimmed by 8 bases and J by 0 bases, leaving 11 bases between them. The CDR3 runs 15 residues. This CDR3 is CATSGQSSGANVLTF. CDR3 bases: TGTGCCACCTCTGGACAGAGCTCTGGGGCCAACGTCCTGACTTTC.

This clonotype appeared many times. This chain joins TRBV20-1 and TRBJ2-5; TRBD2 agrees at 9 bases. Trimming took 6 bases from V and 11 from J; bases not matched to a gene: 10. Germline V gene lookup returns CDR1 DFQATT and CDR2 SNEGSKA (reference sequence). This CDR3 has 12 residues. Here the CDR3 reads CSATTSGGTQYF. DNA for the CDR3: TGCAGTGCAACGACTAGCGGAGGTACTCAGTACTTC.

In this sample, this clonotype turned up many times. V and J are TRBV7-9 and TRBJ2-1, with TRBD2 identical over 11 bases. The V gene end was trimmed by 1 base and the J gene end by 0 bases; junction bases not matched to a gene: 8. CDR3 size: 19 residues. Germline CDR1 SEHNR, CDR2 FQNEAQ (reference sequence). The CDR3 reads CASSLENPLAGGSYNEQFF. In DNA form, the CDR3 reads TGTGCCAGCAGCTTAGAAAACCCCCTAGCGGGGGGCTCCTACAATGAGCAGTTCTTC. The full variable domain, its missing parts supplied by reference TRBV7-9 and TRBJ2-1, is DTGVSQNPRHKITKRGQNVTFRCDPISEHNRLYWYRQTLGQGPEFLTYFQNEAQLEKSRLLSDRFSAERPKGSFSTLEIQRTEQGDSAMYLCASSLENPLAGGSYNEQFFGPGTRLTVL.

This clonotype was counted many times. The chain uses TRBV6-1 and TRBJ2-1, with no clear D. This CDR3 has 17 amino acids. The V end was cut by 1 base, the J end by 3 bases, with 16 bases between. Germline V gene data show CDR1 as MNHNS and CDR2 as SASEGT. The CDR3 coding sequence is TGTGCCAGCAGTGAAGGGGCCCGGTGGATTCTCTACAATGAGCAGTTCTTC. Residues: CASSEGARWILYNEQFF.